This TCR beta chain appears in the sequencing data of a study of TIL therapy for anti-PD-1-resistant metastatic lung cancer. The CDR3 has 15 residues. Germline V lookup: CDR1 SGHDT, CDR2 YYEEEE. The junction had 7 bases not matched to a gene; V was cut back by 1 base and J by 4 bases. This clone was found once. Sequencing used immunoSEQ v3. Some clones are missing from TCRdb's copy, which holds only in-frame ones; the method was immunoSEQ multiplex PCR. The sample has around 26,000 clones, roughly 69% seen once; the top ten hold about 16%. Time point of the sample: pre-treatment sample, taken before nivolumab and TIL therapy. Most excised metastases sampled were pleural nodules or supraclavicular lymph nodes.

The V call is TRBV5-6, the J call TRBJ2-5; TRBD2 matches at 7 bases. The clonotype was recovered from a woman aged 30 to 85 with non-small cell lung cancer. The source was tumor tissue, collected at baseline. For the CDR3, the DNA is TGTGCCAGCAGCTTGACTAGCGAGGCCGGAGAGACCCAGTACTTC. It yields the protein CASSLTSEAGETQYF.